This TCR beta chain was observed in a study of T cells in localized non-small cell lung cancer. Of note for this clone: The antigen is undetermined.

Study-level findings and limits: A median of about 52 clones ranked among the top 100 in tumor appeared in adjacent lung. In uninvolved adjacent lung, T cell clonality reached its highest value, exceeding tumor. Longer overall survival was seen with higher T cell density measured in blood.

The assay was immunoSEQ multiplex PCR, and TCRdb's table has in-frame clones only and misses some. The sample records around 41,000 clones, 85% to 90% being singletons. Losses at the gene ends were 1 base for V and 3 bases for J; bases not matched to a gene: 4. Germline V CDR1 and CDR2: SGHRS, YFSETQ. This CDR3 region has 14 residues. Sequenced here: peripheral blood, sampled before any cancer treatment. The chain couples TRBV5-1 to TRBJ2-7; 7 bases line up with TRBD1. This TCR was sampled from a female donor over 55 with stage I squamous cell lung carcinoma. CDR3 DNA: TGCGCCAGCAGCTTGTCGGGACAGAACTACGAGCAGTACTTC. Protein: CASSLSGQNYEQYF.